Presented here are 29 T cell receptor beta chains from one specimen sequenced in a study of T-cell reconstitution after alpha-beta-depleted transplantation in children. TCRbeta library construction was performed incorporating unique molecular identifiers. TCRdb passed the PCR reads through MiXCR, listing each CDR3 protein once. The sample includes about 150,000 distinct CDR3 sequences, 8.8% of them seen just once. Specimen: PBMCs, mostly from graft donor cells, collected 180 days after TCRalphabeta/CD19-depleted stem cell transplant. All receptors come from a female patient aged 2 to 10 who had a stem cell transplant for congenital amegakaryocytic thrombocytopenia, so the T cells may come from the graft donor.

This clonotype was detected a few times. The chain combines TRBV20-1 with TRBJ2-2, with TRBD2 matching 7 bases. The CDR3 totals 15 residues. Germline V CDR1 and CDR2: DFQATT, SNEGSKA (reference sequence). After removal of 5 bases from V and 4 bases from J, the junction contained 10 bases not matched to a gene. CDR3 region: CSALTGGGSTGELFF. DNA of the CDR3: TGCAGTGCTCTAACGGGGGGTGGGAGCACCGGGGAGCTGTTTTTT.

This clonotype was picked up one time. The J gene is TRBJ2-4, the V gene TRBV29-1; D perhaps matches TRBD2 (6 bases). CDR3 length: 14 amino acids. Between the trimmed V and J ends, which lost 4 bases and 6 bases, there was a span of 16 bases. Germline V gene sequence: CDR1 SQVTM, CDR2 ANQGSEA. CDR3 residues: CSVGDGSPGNIQYF. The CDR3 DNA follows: TGCAGCGTTGGGGACGGGAGCCCAGGAAACATTCAGTACTTC. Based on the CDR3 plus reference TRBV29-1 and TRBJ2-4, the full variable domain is SAVISQKPSRDICQRGTSLTIQCQVDSQVTMMFWYRQQPGQSLTLIATANQGSEATYESGFVIDKFPISRPNLTFSTLTVSNMSPEDSSIYLCSVGDGSPGNIQYFGAGTRLSVL.

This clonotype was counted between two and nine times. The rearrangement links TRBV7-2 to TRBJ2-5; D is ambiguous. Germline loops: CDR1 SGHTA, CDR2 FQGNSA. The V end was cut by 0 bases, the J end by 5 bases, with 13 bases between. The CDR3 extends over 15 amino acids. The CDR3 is CASSLAGVARETQYF. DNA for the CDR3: TGTGCCAGCAGCTTAGCAGGAGTAGCCCGTGAGACCCAGTACTTC. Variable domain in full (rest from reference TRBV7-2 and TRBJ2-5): GAGVSQSPSNKVTEKGKDVELRCDPISGHTALYWYRQSLGQGLEFLIYFQGNSAPDKSGLPSDRFSAERTGGSVSTLTIQRTQQEDSAVYLCASSLAGVARETQYFGPGTRLLVL.

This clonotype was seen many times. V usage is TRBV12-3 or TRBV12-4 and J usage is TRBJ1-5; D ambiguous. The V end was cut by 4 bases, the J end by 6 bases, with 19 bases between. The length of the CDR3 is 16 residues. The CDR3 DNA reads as TGTGCCAGCAGTTCCTACTCGGGCCTCCGGGGTCAGCCCCAGCATTTT. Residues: CASSSYSGLRGQPQHF.

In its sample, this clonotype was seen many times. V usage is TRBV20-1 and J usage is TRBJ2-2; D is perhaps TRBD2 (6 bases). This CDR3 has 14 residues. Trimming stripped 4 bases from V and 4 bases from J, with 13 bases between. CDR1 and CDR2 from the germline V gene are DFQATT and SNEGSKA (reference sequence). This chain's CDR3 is CSATPGTFTGELFF. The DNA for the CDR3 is TGCAGTGCTACCCCCGGGACTTTCACCGGGGAGCTGTTTTTT.

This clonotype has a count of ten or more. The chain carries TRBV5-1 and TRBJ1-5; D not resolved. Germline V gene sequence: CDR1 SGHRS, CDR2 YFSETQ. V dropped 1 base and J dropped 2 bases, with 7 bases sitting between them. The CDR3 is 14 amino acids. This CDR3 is CASSLYPGNQPQHF. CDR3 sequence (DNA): TGCGCCAGCAGCTTGTATCCGGGCAATCAGCCCCAGCATTTT.

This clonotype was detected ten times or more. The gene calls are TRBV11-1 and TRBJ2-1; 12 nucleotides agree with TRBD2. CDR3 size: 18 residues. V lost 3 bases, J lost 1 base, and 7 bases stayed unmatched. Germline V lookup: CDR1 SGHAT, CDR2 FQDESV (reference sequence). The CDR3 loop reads CASSLTSGRPVSYNEQFF. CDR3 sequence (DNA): TGTGCCAGCAGCTTGACTAGCGGGAGACCCGTGTCCTACAATGAGCAGTTCTTC.

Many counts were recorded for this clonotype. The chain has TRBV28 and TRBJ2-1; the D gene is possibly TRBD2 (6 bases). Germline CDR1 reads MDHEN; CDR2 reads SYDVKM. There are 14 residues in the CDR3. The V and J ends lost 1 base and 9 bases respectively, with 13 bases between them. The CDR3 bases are TGTGCCAGCAGTTTATATGGGGGGATACCTGAGCAGTTCTTC. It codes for CASSLYGGIPEQFF.

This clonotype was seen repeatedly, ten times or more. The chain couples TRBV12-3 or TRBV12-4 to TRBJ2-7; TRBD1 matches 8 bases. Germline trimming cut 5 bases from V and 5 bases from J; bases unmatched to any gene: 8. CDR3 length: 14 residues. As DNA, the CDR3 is TGTGCCAGCAGTCCTCGACAGGGGTTGCACGAGCAGTACTTC. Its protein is CASSPRQGLHEQYF.

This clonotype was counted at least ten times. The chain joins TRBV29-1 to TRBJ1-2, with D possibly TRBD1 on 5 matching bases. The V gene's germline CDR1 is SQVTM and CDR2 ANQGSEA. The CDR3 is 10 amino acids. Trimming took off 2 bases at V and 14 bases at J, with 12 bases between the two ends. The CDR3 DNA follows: TGCAGCGTTGAACGAAGTGGGGGGACCTTC. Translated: CSVERSGGTF. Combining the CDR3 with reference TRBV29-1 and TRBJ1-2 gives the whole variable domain SAVISQKPSRDICQRGTSLTIQCQVDSQVTMMFWYRQQPGQSLTLIATANQGSEATYESGFVIDKFPISRPNLTFSTLTVSNMSPEDSSIYLCSVERSGGTFGSGTRLTVV.

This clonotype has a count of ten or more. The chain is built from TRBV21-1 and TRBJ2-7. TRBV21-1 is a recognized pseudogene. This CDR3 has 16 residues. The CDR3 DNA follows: TGTGCCAGCAGCCCCCAAAAGGTGGGCAGAAACTACGAGCAGTACTTC. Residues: CASSPQKVGRNYEQYF.

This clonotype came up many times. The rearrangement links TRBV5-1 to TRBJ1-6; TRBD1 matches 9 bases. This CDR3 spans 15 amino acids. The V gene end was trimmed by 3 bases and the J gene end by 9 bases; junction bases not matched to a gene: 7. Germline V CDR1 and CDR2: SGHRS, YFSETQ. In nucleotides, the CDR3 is TGCGCCAGCAGCTACCTCGGACAGGGGAGTTCACCCCTCCACTTT. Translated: CASSYLGQGSSPLHF.

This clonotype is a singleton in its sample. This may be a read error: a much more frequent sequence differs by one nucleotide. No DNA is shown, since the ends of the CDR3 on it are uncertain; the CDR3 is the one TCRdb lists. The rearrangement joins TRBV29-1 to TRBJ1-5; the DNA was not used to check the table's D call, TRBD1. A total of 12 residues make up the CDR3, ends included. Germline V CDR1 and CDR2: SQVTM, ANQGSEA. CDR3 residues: CSVGQGNQPHHF.

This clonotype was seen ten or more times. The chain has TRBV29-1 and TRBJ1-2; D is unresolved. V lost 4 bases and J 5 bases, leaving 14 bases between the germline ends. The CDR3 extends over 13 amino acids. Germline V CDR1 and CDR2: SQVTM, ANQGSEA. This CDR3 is CSVATGNEYGYTF. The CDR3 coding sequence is TGCAGCGTTGCGACGGGGAATGAATATGGCTACACCTTC.

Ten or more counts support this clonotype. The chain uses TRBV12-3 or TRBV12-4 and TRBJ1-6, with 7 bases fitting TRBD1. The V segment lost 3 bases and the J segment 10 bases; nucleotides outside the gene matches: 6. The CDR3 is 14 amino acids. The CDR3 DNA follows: TGTGCCAGCAGTTTTGAGGGGGCGCAATCACCCCTCCACTTT. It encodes CASSFEGAQSPLHF.

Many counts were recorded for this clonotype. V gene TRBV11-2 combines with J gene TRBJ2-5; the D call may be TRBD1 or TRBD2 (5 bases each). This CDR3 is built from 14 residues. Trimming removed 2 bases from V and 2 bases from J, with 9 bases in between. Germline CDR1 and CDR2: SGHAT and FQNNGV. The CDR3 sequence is CASSLWWGQETQYF. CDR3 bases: TGTGCCAGCAGCTTATGGTGGGGGCAAGAGACCCAGTACTTC.

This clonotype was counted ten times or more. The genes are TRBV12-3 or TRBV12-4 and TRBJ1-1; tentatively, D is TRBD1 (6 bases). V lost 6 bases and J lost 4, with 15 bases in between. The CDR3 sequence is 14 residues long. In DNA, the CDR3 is TGTGCCAGCAGCAGGAATGGGGGGGCCACTGAAGCTTTCTTT. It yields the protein CASSRNGGATEAFF.

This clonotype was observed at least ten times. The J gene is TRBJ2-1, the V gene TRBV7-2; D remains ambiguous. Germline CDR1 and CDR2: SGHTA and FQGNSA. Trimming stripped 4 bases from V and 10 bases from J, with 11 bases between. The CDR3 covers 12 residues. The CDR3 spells CASSSSRREQFF. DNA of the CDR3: TGTGCCAGCAGCTCCTCTAGAAGGGAGCAGTTCTTC.

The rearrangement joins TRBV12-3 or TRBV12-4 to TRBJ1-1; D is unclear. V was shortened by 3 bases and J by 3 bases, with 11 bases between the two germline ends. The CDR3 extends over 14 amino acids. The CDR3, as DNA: TGTGCCAGCAGTTTTGGTGGCAGAGACACTGAAGCTTTCTTT. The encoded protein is CASSFGGRDTEAFF.

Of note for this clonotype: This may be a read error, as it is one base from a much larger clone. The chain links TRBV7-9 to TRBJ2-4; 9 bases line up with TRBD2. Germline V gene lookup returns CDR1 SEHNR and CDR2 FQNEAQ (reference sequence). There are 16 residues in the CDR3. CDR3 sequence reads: CASSQRVAGVENSQYF. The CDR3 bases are TGTGCCAGCAGCCAAAGGGTAGCGGGAGTGGAAAACAGTCAGTACTTC.

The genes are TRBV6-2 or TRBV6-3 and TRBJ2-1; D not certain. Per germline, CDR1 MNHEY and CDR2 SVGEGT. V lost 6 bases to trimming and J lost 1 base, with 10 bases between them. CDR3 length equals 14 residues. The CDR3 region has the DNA TGTGCCAGCAGCCGAAGCAGATCCTACAATGAGCAGTTCTTC. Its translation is CASSRSRSYNEQFF.

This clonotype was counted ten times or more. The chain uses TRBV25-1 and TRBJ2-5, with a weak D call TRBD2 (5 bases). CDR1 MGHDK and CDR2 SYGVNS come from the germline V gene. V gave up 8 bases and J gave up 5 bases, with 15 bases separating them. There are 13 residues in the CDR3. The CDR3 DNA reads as TGTGCCAGCCGTAGGCTTGGGGAGGAGACCCAGTACTTC. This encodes CASRRLGEETQYF.

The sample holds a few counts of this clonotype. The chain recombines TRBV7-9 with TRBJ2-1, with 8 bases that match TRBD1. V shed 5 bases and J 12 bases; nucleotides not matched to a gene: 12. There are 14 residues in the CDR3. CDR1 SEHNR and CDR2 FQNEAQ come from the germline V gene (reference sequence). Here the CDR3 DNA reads TGTGCCAGCAGCCCCGGGACAGGAGGTCATCGGCAGTTCTTC. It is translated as CASSPGTGGHRQFF.

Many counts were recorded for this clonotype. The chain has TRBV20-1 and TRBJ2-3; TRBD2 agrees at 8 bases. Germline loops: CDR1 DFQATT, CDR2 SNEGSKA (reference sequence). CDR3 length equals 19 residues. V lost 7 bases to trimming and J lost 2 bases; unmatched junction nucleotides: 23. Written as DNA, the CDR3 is TGCAGTGTCACAACTCCATTAAAACCGGGACTAGGGAACACAGATACGCAGTATTTT. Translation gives CSVTTPLKPGLGNTDTQYF.

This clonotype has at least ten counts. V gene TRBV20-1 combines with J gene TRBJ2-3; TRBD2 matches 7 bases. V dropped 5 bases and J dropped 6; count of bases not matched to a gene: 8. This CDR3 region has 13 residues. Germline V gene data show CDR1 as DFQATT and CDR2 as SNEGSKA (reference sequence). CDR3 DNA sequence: TGCAGTGCTTGGAGCGGGATGGTTGATACGCAGTATTTT. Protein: CSAWSGMVDTQYF.

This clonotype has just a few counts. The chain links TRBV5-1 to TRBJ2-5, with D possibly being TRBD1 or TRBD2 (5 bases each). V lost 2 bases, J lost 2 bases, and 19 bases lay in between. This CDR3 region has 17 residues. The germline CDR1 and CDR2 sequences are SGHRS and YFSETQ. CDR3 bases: TGCGCCAGCAGCTTCAGGGCCTCGGGTAGCGCACAAGAGACCCAGTACTTC. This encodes CASSFRASGSAQETQYF.

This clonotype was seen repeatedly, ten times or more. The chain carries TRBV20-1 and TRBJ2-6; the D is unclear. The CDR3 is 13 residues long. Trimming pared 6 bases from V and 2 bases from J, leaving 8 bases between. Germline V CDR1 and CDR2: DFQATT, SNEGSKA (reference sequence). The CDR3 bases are TGCAGTGCCCCTGGACCTGGGGCCAACGTCCTGACTTTC. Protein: CSAPGPGANVLTF.

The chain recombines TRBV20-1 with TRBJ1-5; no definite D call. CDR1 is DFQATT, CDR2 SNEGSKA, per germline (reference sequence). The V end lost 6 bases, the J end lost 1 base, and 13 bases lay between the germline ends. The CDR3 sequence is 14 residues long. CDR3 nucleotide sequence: TGCAGTGCCAACCAAATCGGAAGCAATCAGCCCCAGCATTTT. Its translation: CSANQIGSNQPQHF.

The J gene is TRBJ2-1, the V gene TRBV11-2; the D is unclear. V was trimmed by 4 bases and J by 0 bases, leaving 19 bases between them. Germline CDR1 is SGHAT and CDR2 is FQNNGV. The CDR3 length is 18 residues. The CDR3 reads CASSSIGRRRSSYNEQFF. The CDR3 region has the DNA TGTGCCAGCAGCTCCATCGGAAGACGGCGGAGCTCCTACAATGAGCAGTTCTTC.